The 22 T cell receptor beta chains below all came from one sample that was sequenced in a study of T cell responses to AZD1222 COVID-19 vaccine. Method: immunoSEQ multiplex PCR; TCRdb's copy keeps in-frame clones and lacks some. Of approximately 94,000 clones in the sample, around 90% were seen once. The specimen was peripheral blood, collected on day 0 of AZD1222 vaccination. The source is an adult in good health.

The V and J genes are TRBV18 and TRBJ2-3; the match to TRBD2 covers 7 bases. The CDR3 has 15 residues. V trimming: 2 bases; J trimming: 4 bases; junction bases outside the gene matches: 6. The germline V gene encodes CDR1 KGHSH and CDR2 LQKENI. Here the CDR3 reads CASSPMAGEADTQYF. The CDR3 DNA reads TGTGCCAGCTCACCAATGGCGGGAGAGGCAGATACGCAGTATTTT.

This clone was seen a single time. V is TRBV3-1 (or the pseudogene TRBV3-2) and J is TRBJ1-4, with 9 bases identical to TRBD1. The CDR3 spans 16 residues. V was pared by 1 base and J by 10 bases, with 10 bases of the junction left unmatched. The germline V gene encodes CDR1 LGHDT and CDR2 YNNKEL (reference sequence). The CDR3 reads CASSQAWDRAMGKLFF. As DNA, the CDR3 is TGTGCCAGCAGCCAAGCCTGGGACAGGGCGATGGGAAAACTGTTTTTT.

The CDR3 DNA reads as TGTGCCAGCAGCGATACAGGGGTCGAGACCCAGTACTTC. This codes for CASSDTGVETQYF. The V call is TRBV28, the J call TRBJ2-5, with 7 bases lining up with TRBD1. Germline-derived CDR1 and CDR2 are MDHEN and SYDVKM. The CDR3 loop spans 13 amino acids. Unmatched junction bases numbered 6, after V lost 6 bases and J lost 5 bases.

This clone is a singleton in its sample. The gene calls are TRBV28 and TRBJ1-5; D remains unclear. V dropped 6 bases and J dropped 5 bases, with 23 bases sitting between them. Germline V gene data show CDR1 as MDHEN and CDR2 as SYDVKM. This CDR3 contains 17 residues. CDR3: CASRSRTGDWSYQPQHF. The CDR3 DNA reads TGTGCCAGCAGATCTAGGACGGGAGATTGGTCCTATCAGCCCCAGCATTTT.

The table lists this clone with a count of one. The CDR3 bases are TGTGCCACCAGTGATTTTGGTGGTCGGCCCCAGCATTTT. Protein: CATSDFGGRPQHF. The chain uses TRBV24-1 and TRBJ1-5; D is uncertain. V lost 1 base and J lost 9, with 9 bases in between. The CDR3 contains 13 residues. CDR1 is KGHDR, CDR2 SFDVKD, per germline.

The chain recombines TRBV4-1 with TRBJ1-5; D is uncertain. The CDR3 contains 15 residues. The V and J ends lost 1 base and 2 bases respectively, with 9 bases between them. Germline values: CDR1 MGHRA, CDR2 YSYEKL. The CDR3 DNA reads TGCGCCAGCAGCCAAGGAACGGGTGGCAATCAGCCCCAGCATTTT. Protein: CASSQGTGGNQPQHF.

The gene calls are TRBV6-5 and TRBJ1-4, with 12 bases lining up with TRBD1. The length of the CDR3 is 15 residues. V lost 6 bases to trimming and J lost 11 bases; unmatched junction nucleotides: 10. The germline gives CDR1 MNHEY, CDR2 SVGAGI. CDR3 sequence reads: CASRAGQGAMEKLFF. Here the CDR3 DNA reads TGTGCCAGCAGGGCGGGACAGGGGGCGATGGAGAAACTGTTTTTT.

This clone showed up just a few times. CDR3 DNA sequence: TGCGCCAGCAGCTTGGGGACAGGGAATGAAAAACTGTTTTTT. It specifies CASSLGTGNEKLFF. The chain carries TRBV5-1 and TRBJ1-4; 8 bases are a match to TRBD1. Germline CDR1 and CDR2: SGHRS and YFSETQ. V gave up 0 bases and J gave up 5 bases; unmatched junction bases: 0. The CDR3 sequence is 14 residues long.

The chain uses TRBV11-2 and TRBJ2-1, with D perhaps assigned TRBD1 or TRBD2 (5 bases each). The CDR3 covers 12 residues. The V end was cut by 10 bases, the J end by 7 bases, with 14 bases between. Germline assignment: CDR1 SGHAT and CDR2 FQNNGV. The CDR3 DNA is TGTGCCACCCCCGGGGCAGGGAATGAGCAGTTCTTC. Its protein is CATPGAGNEQFF.

This sequence joins TRBV3-1 (or the pseudogene TRBV3-2) and TRBJ2-1; D may be TRBD2 (6 bases). Trimming took off 1 base at V and 8 bases at J, with 15 bases between the two ends. The CDR3 spans 15 residues. CDR1 is LGHDT, CDR2 YNNKEL, per germline (reference sequence). CDR3 nucleotide sequence: TGTGCCAGCAGCCAAGGCGCACTAGCTAGGGATGAGCAGTTCTTC. Translated, it gives CASSQGALARDEQFF.

V gene TRBV10-1 combines with J gene TRBJ2-7, with TRBD2 matching over 7 bases. The CDR3 length is 15 residues. CDR1 and CDR2 (germline): WNHNN, SYGVQD (reference sequence). V lost 3 bases and J lost 0; bases outside the gene matches: 5. CDR3 loop: CASSDAGDLSYEQYF. The CDR3 nucleotides read TGCGCCAGCAGTGATGCGGGGGACCTCTCCTACGAGCAGTACTTC.

The chain is built from TRBV6-1 and TRBJ2-7; weak D call: TRBD2 (6 bases). This CDR3 has 15 residues. V gave up 2 bases and J gave up 3 bases, with 14 bases separating them. Per germline, CDR1 MNHNS and CDR2 SASEGT. The CDR3 DNA reads TGTGCCAGCAGTGAACTGGGCGGGACGGGCTACGAGCAGTACTTC. Its protein product is CASSELGGTGYEQYF.

The chain employs TRBV7-3 and TRBJ1-3, with unresolved D. The CDR3 has 14 residues. V was clipped by 2 bases and J by 1 base, with 6 bases between them. Per the germline V gene, CDR1 is SGHTA and CDR2 is FQGTGA. CDR3 nucleotide sequence: TGTGCCAGCAGCTTAGCCGGGTCTGGAAACACCATATATTTT. It codes for CASSLAGSGNTIYF.

This chain joins TRBV7-9 and TRBJ2-2; no definite D call. The V end lost 0 bases, the J end lost 0 bases, and 8 bases lay between the germline ends. The germline gives CDR1 SEHNR, CDR2 FQNEAQ (reference sequence). The CDR3 spans 16 residues. The CDR3 protein is CASSLALQSNTGELFF. The CDR3 nucleotides read TGTGCCAGCAGCTTAGCACTTCAATCGAACACCGGGGAGCTGTTTTTT.

The V and J genes are TRBV10-3 and TRBJ1-5, with D perhaps TRBD1 (6 bases). Per the germline V gene, CDR1 is ENHRY and CDR2 is SYGVKD. This CDR3 region has 13 residues. The V gene lost 7 bases and the J gene lost 3 bases, with 10 bases spanning the gap. The CDR3 DNA reads TGTGCCATCACAGGGGCCTTCAATCAGCCCCAGCATTTT. It yields the protein CAITGAFNQPQHF.

The chain joins TRBV30 to TRBJ1-6; D not resolved. The CDR3 is 17 amino acids. The germline V gene has CDR1 GTSNPN and CDR2 SVGIG (reference sequence). V gave up 0 bases and J gave up 0 bases, with 12 bases separating them. The CDR3 DNA follows: TGTGCCTGGAGTGTAGGGCAGACGAGCTCCTATAATTCACCCCTCCACTTT. This translates into CAWSVGQTSSYNSPLHF.

V and J are TRBV6-5 and TRBJ1-5, with D possibly matching TRBD1 (6 bases). Germline V CDR1 and CDR2: MNHEY, SVGAGI. The CDR3 totals 14 residues. V lost 6 bases, J lost 0 bases, and 9 bases lay in between. CDR3 protein: CASSGQYSNQPQHF. The DNA for the CDR3 is TGTGCCAGCAGCGGACAGTATAGCAATCAGCCCCAGCATTTT.

This sequence joins TRBV11-3 and TRBJ2-1; 11 nucleotides agree with TRBD2. CDR1 and CDR2 (germline): SGHNT, YENEEA. V shed 5 bases and J 3 bases; nucleotides not matched to a gene: 9. The CDR3 is 17 residues long. CDR3: CASSTYTSGRNYNEQFF. CDR3 coding DNA: TGTGCCAGCAGCACTTATACTAGCGGGAGAAACTACAATGAGCAGTTCTTC.

The rearrangement links TRBV27 to TRBJ1-5; TRBD1 matches at 9 bases. The CDR3 consists of 14 residues. Germline trimming cut 6 bases from V and 5 bases from J; bases unmatched to any gene: 5. Germline CDR1 reads MNHEY; CDR2 reads SMNVEV (reference sequence). The CDR3 region is CASSTGGHYQPQHF. DNA of the CDR3: TGTGCCAGCAGCACAGGGGGCCATTATCAGCCCCAGCATTTT.

This clone is a singleton in its sample. The V and J genes are TRBV5-1 and TRBJ2-3, with D possibly being TRBD2 (5 bases). The CDR3 spans 12 residues. Germline V gives CDR1 SGHRS, CDR2 YFSETQ. With 4 bases removed from V and 6 bases from J, the gap between germline ends came to 9 bases. The CDR3 sequence is CASSLSGDTQYF. In DNA form, the CDR3 reads TGCGCCAGCAGCCTTTCGGGGGATACGCAGTATTTT. The full variable domain, its missing parts supplied by reference TRBV5-1 and TRBJ2-3, is KAGVTQTPRYLIKTRGQQVTLSCSPISGHRSVSWYQQTPGQGLQFLFEYFSETQRNKGNFPGRFSGRQFSNSRSEMNVSTLELGDSALYLCASSLSGDTQYFGPGTRLTVL.

The chain uses TRBV6-1 and TRBJ1-1; D is uncertain. Looked up from germline, CDR1 is MNHNS and CDR2 is SASEGT. The V gene lost 2 bases and the J gene lost 10 bases, with 14 bases spanning the gap. The CDR3 has 13 amino acids. The CDR3 bases are TGTGCCAGCAGTGAAATGGCCCGCCTCGGAGCTTTCTTT. Translating gives CASSEMARLGAFF.

A single count supports this clone. The chain links TRBV7-7 to TRBJ2-2; 11 nucleotides align to TRBD1. Germline V gene data show CDR1 as SSHAT and CDR2 as FNYEAQ (reference sequence). CDR3 length: 15 amino acids. Trimming removed 5 bases from V and 5 bases from J; junction bases left unmatched: 4. The DNA of the CDR3 is TGTGCCAGCAGCCCGGACAGGGGGCAGACCGGGGAGCTGTTTTTT. Translation: CASSPDRGQTGELFF.